These 8 T cell receptor beta chains were all obtained from the same sample, sequenced in a study of T cells in placental villitis. The immunoSEQ assay was v4. Data came from immunoSEQ multiplex PCR; TCRdb stores just in-frame clones and leaves some out. The sample has under 200 clones; more than 95% are singletons. Sequencing input: placental tissue containing maternal and fetal cells. These receptor sequences come from a human donor in good health; the placental T cells may come from both mother and fetus.

The chain has TRBV11-3 and TRBJ2-7; D call uncertain. Germline CDR1 reads SGHNT; CDR2 reads YENEEA. This CDR3 is 15 amino acids long. V lost 3 bases, J lost 5 bases, and 17 bases lay in between. CDR3 in amino acids: CASSFTQTDRDEQYF. CDR3 DNA: TGTGCCAGCAGCTTTACTCAAACGGACCGAGACGAGCAGTACTTC.

The J gene is TRBJ2-4, the V gene TRBV4-2; TRBD2 aligns across 11 bases. This CDR3 spans 18 amino acids. V shed 0 bases and J 5 bases; nucleotides not matched to a gene: 9. Germline-derived CDR1 and CDR2 are LGHNA and YNFKEQ. The CDR3 bases are TGTGCCAGCAGCCAAGAAAAGGGGGCTAGCGGGAGGCAAAACATTCAGTACTTC. This translates into CASSQEKGASGRQNIQYF.

The CDR3 nucleotides read TGCGCCAGCAGCTATGGACAGGGCACAGATACGCAGTATTTT. Amino acid sequence: CASSYGQGTDTQYF. The V gene is TRBV5-1, the J gene TRBJ2-3, with 7 bases identical to TRBD1. The V gene end was trimmed by 3 bases and the J gene end by 1 base; junction bases not matched to a gene: 2. The CDR3 consists of 14 residues. Germline V gene lookup returns CDR1 SGHRS and CDR2 YFSETQ.

The chain is built from TRBV19 and TRBJ2-7; the D gene is possibly TRBD2 (6 bases). The V end lost 4 bases, the J end lost 6 bases, and 10 bases lay between the germline ends. The CDR3 runs to 12 residues. The germline CDR1 and CDR2 sequences are LNHDA and SQIVND (reference sequence). The CDR3 here is CASSRDGGEQYF. The CDR3 DNA follows: TGTGCCAGTAGTAGGGACGGGGGCGAGCAGTACTTC.

This sequence joins TRBV28 and TRBJ1-5, with unresolved D. The CDR3 extends over 12 amino acids. Trimming took 1 base from V and 7 from J, leaving 5 bases between them. Looked up from germline, CDR1 is MDHEN and CDR2 is SYDVKM. The CDR3 loop reads CASSLLIQPQHF. The DNA of the CDR3 is TGTGCCAGCAGTTTATTGATACAGCCCCAGCATTTT.

In its sample, this clone was seen once. The rearrangement links TRBV5-6 to TRBJ2-5, with 9 bases matching TRBD1. V was pared by 2 bases and J by 7 bases, with 6 bases of the junction left unmatched. CDR1 is SGHDT and CDR2 is YYEEEE in the germline V gene. There are 14 residues in the CDR3. The CDR3, as DNA: TGTGCCAGCAGCTTCGGACAGGGGAAACGGACCCAGTACTTC. It encodes CASSFGQGKRTQYF.

The genes are TRBV15 and TRBJ1-2; D remains unclear. The CDR3 is 15 amino acids. CDR1 LNHNV and CDR2 YYDKDF come from the germline V gene (reference sequence). V was pared by 0 bases and J by 5 bases, with 13 bases between. CDR3 residues: CATSRDGTTWYGYTF. The CDR3 DNA reads TGTGCCACCAGCAGAGATGGTACGACGTGGTATGGCTACACCTTC.

This rearrangement joins TRBV5-1 to TRBJ2-7; 12 bases are shared with TRBD2. CDR1 is SGHRS, CDR2 YFSETQ, per germline. The CDR3 contains 15 residues. The junction had 2 bases not matched to a gene; V was cut back by 0 bases and J by 4 bases. The CDR3 DNA reads as TGCGCCAGCAGCTTGGGACTAGCGGGAGTTTACGAGCAGTACTTC. It codes for CASSLGLAGVYEQYF.